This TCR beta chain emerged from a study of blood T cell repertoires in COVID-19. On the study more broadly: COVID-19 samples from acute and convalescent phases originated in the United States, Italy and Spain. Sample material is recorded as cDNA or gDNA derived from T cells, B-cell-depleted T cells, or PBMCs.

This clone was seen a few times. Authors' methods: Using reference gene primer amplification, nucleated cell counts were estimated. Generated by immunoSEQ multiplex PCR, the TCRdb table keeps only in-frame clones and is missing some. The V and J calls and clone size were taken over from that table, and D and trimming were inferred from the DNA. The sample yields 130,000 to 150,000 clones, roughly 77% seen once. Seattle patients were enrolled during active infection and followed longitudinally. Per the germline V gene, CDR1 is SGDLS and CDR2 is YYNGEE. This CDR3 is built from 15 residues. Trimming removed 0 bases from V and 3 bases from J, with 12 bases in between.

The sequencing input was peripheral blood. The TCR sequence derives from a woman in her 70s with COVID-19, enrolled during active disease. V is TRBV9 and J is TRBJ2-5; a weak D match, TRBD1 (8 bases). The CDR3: CASSVDRGGEETQYF. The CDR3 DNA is TGTGCCAGCAGCGTAGACAGGGGGGGAGAAGAGACCCAGTACTTC.